These 18 T cell receptor beta chains came from one sample sequenced in a study of blood T cell repertoires in COVID-19. Clones were read by immunoSEQ multiplex PCR, and TCRdb kept only the in-frame ones, dropping some. This table holds some 58,000 clones, 85% to 95% found once. The sequenced sample was peripheral blood. These receptor sequences come from a man in his forties or fifties with active COVID-19.

The chain's CDR3 is CASSPMEGFYEQYF. The CDR3 DNA reads TGTGCCAGCAGCCCGATGGAGGGATTCTACGAGCAGTACTTC. V usage is TRBV9 and J usage is TRBJ2-7; tentative D call: TRBD2 (6 bases). This CDR3 has 14 amino acids. Germline assignment: CDR1 SGDLS and CDR2 YYNGEE. The V gene lost 4 bases and the J gene lost 3 bases, with 14 bases spanning the gap.

The CDR3 region is CASSYVALGGPDTQYF. The CDR3 DNA follows: TGTGCCAGCAGTTACGTGGCTCTGGGGGGGCCGGATACGCAGTATTTT. The chain couples TRBV6-2 or TRBV6-3 to TRBJ2-3; D is perhaps TRBD2 (7 bases). Germline V gives CDR1 MNHEY, CDR2 SVGEGT. V lost 2 bases to trimming and J lost 6 bases, with 18 bases between them. The CDR3 contains 16 residues.

In nucleotides, the CDR3 is TGTGCCAGCAGCTTAGGTCTCCCGGGCAATGAGCAGTTCTTC. Protein: CASSLGLPGNEQFF. The rearrangement joins TRBV7-2 to TRBJ2-1; D gene unclear. CDR1 is SGHTA and CDR2 is FQGNSA in the germline V gene. V was cut by 1 base and J by 6 bases, with 10 bases left in between. The CDR3 runs 14 residues.

V is TRBV18 and J is TRBJ2-1; the match to TRBD2 covers 10 bases. This CDR3 region has 16 residues. The V segment lost 6 bases and the J segment 7 bases; nucleotides outside the gene matches: 12. Germline loops: CDR1 KGHSH, CDR2 LQKENI. The CDR3 is CASSPLSGGALNEQFF. The CDR3 DNA reads TGTGCCAGCTCTCCTCTGAGCGGGGGGGCTCTGAATGAGCAGTTCTTC.

This clone was seen only once. The chain carries TRBV7-9 and TRBJ1-4, with D uncertain. Germline CDR1 is SEHNR and CDR2 is FQNEAQ (reference sequence). V lost 1 base, J lost 7 bases, and 7 bases lay in between. There are 13 residues in the CDR3. The CDR3 region is CASSLELSEKLFF. The CDR3 DNA reads as TGTGCCAGCAGCTTAGAGCTATCTGAAAAACTGTTTTTT.

This chain connects TRBV9 to TRBJ1-1; possible D gene TRBD1, 5 bases. V was pared by 0 bases and J by 6 bases, with 18 bases between. Germline values: CDR1 SGDLS, CDR2 YYNGEE. The CDR3 loop spans 16 amino acids. The CDR3 loop reads CASSVGDSPHTAEAFF. The DNA for the CDR3 is TGTGCCAGCAGCGTAGGAGACAGCCCTCATACAGCTGAAGCTTTCTTT.

The J gene is TRBJ2-3, the V gene TRBV28; TRBD1 matches at 8 bases. This CDR3 has 14 amino acids. V lost 6 bases, J lost 4 bases, and 6 bases stayed unmatched. In germline, CDR1 is MDHEN, CDR2 SYDVKM. CDR3 protein: CASSQGQAPDTQYF. DNA for the CDR3: TGTGCCAGCAGCCAGGGACAGGCCCCAGATACGCAGTATTTT.

V gene TRBV19 combines with J gene TRBJ2-7; TRBD1 aligns across 8 bases. V gave up 5 bases and J gave up 2 bases; unmatched junction bases: 8. The germline CDR1 and CDR2 sequences are LNHDA and SQIVND (reference sequence). The CDR3 length is 15 residues. The CDR3 protein is CASSPAGTGAYEQYF. As DNA, the CDR3 is TGTGCCAGTAGTCCCGCGGGGACAGGCGCCTACGAGCAGTACTTC.

This clone was seen once. The chain employs TRBV7-3 and TRBJ2-1; tentatively, D is TRBD2 (5 bases). Trimming left V 5 bases short and J 9 bases short, with 14 bases between. Germline V gene sequence: CDR1 SGHTA, CDR2 FQGTGA. This CDR3 spans 13 amino acids. CDR3 coding DNA: TGTGCCAGCAGCATATTGAGGGATAGTGAGCAGTTCTTC. This sequence encodes CASSILRDSEQFF.

The chain links TRBV6-5 to TRBJ2-7; 11 bases are shared with TRBD1. Trimming took 5 bases from V and 4 from J; bases not matched to a gene: 7. Germline CDR1 reads MNHEY; CDR2 reads SVGAGI. The CDR3 sequence is 15 residues long. The CDR3, as DNA: TGTGCCAGCAGTCCCCGCCGGGACAGGGGGTACGAGCAGTACTTC. It is translated as CASSPRRDRGYEQYF.

This sequence joins TRBV5-8 and TRBJ2-7, with 7 bases lining up with TRBD2. J was trimmed by 1 base and V by 0 bases; bases with no gene match: 4. The CDR3 runs 15 residues. Germline CDR1 is SGHTS and CDR2 is YDEGEE. CDR3 sequence: CASSLGSGGSYEQYF. CDR3 in DNA: TGTGCCAGCAGCTTGGGGTCGGGGGGTTCCTACGAGCAGTACTTC. The full variable domain, rest sourced from reference TRBV5-8 and TRBJ2-7, is EAGVTQSPTHLIKTRGQQATLRCSPISGHTSVYWYQQALGLGLQFLLWYDEGEERNRGNFPPRFSGRQFPNYSSELNVNALELEDSALYLCASSLGSGGSYEQYFGPGTRLTVT.

CDR3 protein: CASSDWRKSTDTQYF. The CDR3 DNA reads as TGTGCCAGCAGTGATTGGCGGAAGAGCACAGATACGCAGTATTTT. The rearrangement joins TRBV2 to TRBJ2-3; the D is unclear. Germline-derived CDR1 and CDR2 are SNHLY and FYNNEI. There are 15 residues in the CDR3. Trimming removed 3 bases from V and 0 bases from J, with 10 bases in between.

The V gene is TRBV11-2, the J gene TRBJ2-1, with D unresolved. CDR1 is SGHAT and CDR2 is FQNNGV in the germline V gene. The germline V and J ends were trimmed by 1 base and 7 bases, with 8 bases remaining between them. The CDR3 is 13 amino acids. CDR3 loop: CASSLAPVNEQFF. In DNA form, the CDR3 reads TGTGCCAGCAGCTTAGCCCCGGTTAATGAGCAGTTCTTC.

This clone was detected only once. CDR3 coding DNA: TGTGCCAGCAGCTCCCTCCGGGGCACCGGGGAGCTGTTTTTT. This gives the protein CASSSLRGTGELFF. The gene calls are TRBV7-9 and TRBJ2-2; D may be TRBD2 (5 bases). The V gene's germline CDR1 is SEHNR and CDR2 FQNEAQ (reference sequence). V was clipped by 4 bases and J by 4 bases, with 10 bases between them. The CDR3 runs to 14 residues.

The chain combines TRBV7-9 with TRBJ2-7; 7 bases line up with TRBD1. The germline V gene has CDR1 SEHNR and CDR2 FQNEAQ (reference sequence). The CDR3 has 15 residues. With 6 bases clipped from V and 0 bases from J, the junction kept 8 bases outside the gene matches. CDR3 loop: CASSDRQGTSYEQYF. The DNA of the CDR3 is TGTGCCAGCAGTGACCGACAGGGTACCTCCTACGAGCAGTACTTC.

The V and J genes are TRBV6-2 or TRBV6-3 and TRBJ1-1; D remains ambiguous. The CDR3 runs to 12 residues. Trimming left V 2 bases short and J 3 bases short, with 4 bases between. Germline CDR1 is MNHEY and CDR2 is SVGEGT. Here the CDR3 DNA reads TGTGCCAGCAGTTACGGGCACACTGAAGCTTTCTTT. Its protein is CASSYGHTEAFF.

This chain links TRBV20-1 with TRBJ2-1; no clear D gene. Germline V gene lookup returns CDR1 DFQATT and CDR2 SNEGSKA (reference sequence). This CDR3 has 14 amino acids. Trimming took off 3 bases at V and 0 bases at J, with 9 bases between the two ends. The CDR3 nucleotides are TGCAGTGCTAGTGTCACGAGCTCCTACAATGAGCAGTTCTTC. As protein: CSASVTSSYNEQFF.

V and J are TRBV7-2 and TRBJ2-5; D is perhaps TRBD1 (6 bases). Trimming pared 3 bases from V and 5 bases from J, leaving 7 bases between. Germline V CDR1 and CDR2: SGHTA, FQGNSA. The CDR3 length is 12 residues. The DNA for the CDR3 is TGTGCCAGCAGCTTTGGGGGCGAGACCCAGTACTTC. As protein: CASSFGGETQYF.